The present T cell receptor beta chain was sequenced within a study of blood T cell repertoires in COVID-19. On the study more broadly: The United States, Italy and Spain supplied acute and convalescent COVID-19 samples. In each case, the material was cDNA or gDNA derived from T cells, B-cell-depleted T cells, or PBMCs.

Regarding this clone: In the same sample, other DNA sequences code for this CDR3.

Authors' methods: Reference gene primer amplification gave nucleated cell count estimates. The assay was immunoSEQ multiplex PCR, and TCRdb's table has in-frame clones only and misses some. That table gives V, J and clone size, and the DNA gave D and trimming. The table lists about 100,000 clones, more than 75% of them singletons. This clonotype was sampled from a human donor in a cohort sampled during active COVID-19. Sequenced: peripheral blood.

The CDR3 loop reads CASRLAGGNEQFF. In DNA form, the CDR3 reads TGTGCCAGCAGACTAGCGGGAGGCAATGAGCAGTTCTTC. This chain joins TRBV6-5 and TRBJ2-1, with 12 bases lining up with TRBD2. Germline values: CDR1 MNHEY, CDR2 SVGAGI. Trimming at V came to 6 bases and at J to 6 bases, leaving 0 bases not matched to a gene. This CDR3 spans 13 amino acids.